Presented here are 10 T cell receptor beta chains from one specimen sequenced in a study of T cells in Graves' hyperthyroidism and ophthalmopathy. Amplification of TCR beta CDR3 regions used RNA as the template. TCR CDR3 regions were first amplified by RT-PCR with HTBI primers. TCRdb re-called the multiplex PCR reads through MiXCR, storing one row per CDR3 protein. The table includes 500,000 to 550,000 distinct CDR3 sequences, about 20% detected once. Sequenced: blood. These receptor sequences come from a man between 18 and 29 years old with Graves' hyperthyroidism.

V gene TRBV29-1 combines with J gene TRBJ2-7; 12 nucleotides line up with TRBD2. The V gene end was trimmed by 2 bases and the J gene end by 6 bases; junction bases not matched to a gene: 8. From germline, CDR1 is SQVTM and CDR2 ANQGSEA. This CDR3 spans 15 amino acids. The CDR3 here is CSVELTSGSFGEQYF. As DNA, the CDR3 is TGCAGCGTTGAATTGACTAGCGGGAGCTTCGGCGAGCAGTACTTC.

V usage is TRBV2 and J usage is TRBJ2-7, with 11 bases matching TRBD2. There are 15 residues in the CDR3. CDR1 is SNHLY, CDR2 FYNNEI, per germline. The junction had 8 bases not matched to a gene; V was cut back by 6 bases and J by 4 bases. CDR3 DNA sequence: TGTGCCAGCAGGACAGGGACTAGCGGACCATACGAGCAGTACTTC. It codes for CASRTGTSGPYEQYF.

This clonotype turned up a few times. J is TRBJ1-3 and V is TRBV20-1; D gene unclear. CDR1 and CDR2 from the germline V gene are DFQATT and SNEGSKA (reference sequence). This CDR3 spans 12 amino acids. Deletions cut 0 bases from V and 4 bases from J, with 4 bases between. The CDR3 coding sequence is TGCAGTGCTAGAGATGTGGGAAACACCATATATTTT. Its protein product is CSARDVGNTIYF.

This clonotype was seen many times. The genes are TRBV24-1 and TRBJ1-5, with 12 bases that match TRBD1. Losses at the gene ends were 2 bases for V and 6 bases for J; bases not matched to a gene: 4. Germline V lookup: CDR1 KGHDR, CDR2 SFDVKD. This CDR3 is built from 16 residues. Here the CDR3 reads CATSDSGTGGSQPQHF. The CDR3 DNA is TGTGCCACCAGTGATTCCGGGACAGGGGGCAGTCAGCCCCAGCATTTT.

This clonotype was recorded at least ten times. J is TRBJ2-2 and V is TRBV30, with D unresolved. V shed 5 bases and J shed 3 bases, with 4 bases lying between them. Germline V lookup: CDR1 GTSNPN, CDR2 SVGIG (reference sequence). This CDR3 contains 11 residues. The CDR3 region has the DNA TGTGCCTGGGGGTACACCGGGGAGCTGTTTTTT. This encodes CAWGYTGELFF.

In regard to this clonotype: One junction end disagrees with the germline gene, perhaps due to a read error. The chain employs TRBV6-5 and TRBJ1-5; D uncertain. Germline-derived CDR1 and CDR2 are MNHEY and SVGAGI. The CDR3 spans 16 residues. CDR3 sequence reads: CASSYSRRFSNQPQHF. For the CDR3, the DNA is TGTGCCAGCAGTTACTCCCGACGGTTTAGCAATCAGCCTCAGCATTTT.

This clonotype occurred many times. The genes are TRBV29-1 and TRBJ1-1; no clear D. CDR3 size: 12 residues. Trimming removed 6 bases from V and 6 bases from J, with 14 bases in between. Germline assignment: CDR1 SQVTM and CDR2 ANQGSEA. Here the CDR3 reads CSVIDLGAEAFF. As DNA, the CDR3 is TGCAGCGTCATTGACCTGGGTGCTGAAGCTTTCTTT.

This clonotype was detected ten times or more. The chain joins TRBV15 to TRBJ2-4, with D perhaps matching TRBD1 (6 bases). Germline V gene lookup returns CDR1 LNHNV and CDR2 YYDKDF (reference sequence). V lost 4 bases, J lost 7 bases, and 17 bases lay in between. The CDR3 spans 15 residues. CDR3 coding DNA: TGTGCCACCAGCACCCCCCGGGACACTTTCAACATTCAGTACTTC. It encodes CATSTPRDTFNIQYF. Full variable domain (remainder filled in from reference TRBV15 and TRBJ2-4): DAMVIQNPRYQVTQFGKPVTLSCSQTLNHNVMYWYQQKSSQAPKLLFHYYDKDFNNEADTPDNFQSRRPNTSFCFLDIRSPGLGDTAMYLCATSTPRDTFNIQYFGAGTRLSVL.

In its sample, this clonotype was seen many times. The chain links TRBV28 to TRBJ2-7; TRBD1 matches 8 bases. Germline loops: CDR1 MDHEN, CDR2 SYDVKM. Trimming cost V 6 bases and J 3 bases; bases outside gene matches: 7. The CDR3 length is 14 residues. CDR3 loop: CASSLDGQGYEQYF. Written as DNA, the CDR3 is TGTGCCAGCAGCCTTGACGGACAGGGCTACGAGCAGTACTTC.

This chain links TRBV15 with TRBJ2-2, with no clear D. This CDR3 region has 12 residues. V lost 7 bases to trimming and J lost 4 bases, with 7 bases between them. Per germline, CDR1 LNHNV and CDR2 YYDKDF (reference sequence). The CDR3 coding sequence is TGTGCCACCAATGGAGCCACCGGGGAGCTGTTTTTT. Translating gives CATNGATGELFF.